This T cell receptor (beta chain) was recovered during a study of TIL therapy for anti-PD-1-resistant metastatic lung cancer. The libraries were made with immunoSEQ v3. Sequencing used immunoSEQ multiplex PCR; TCRdb keeps in-frame clones, though not all of them. Of about 36,000 clones detected, roughly 70% appear once; the ten largest clones hold about 6%. Trimming cost V 6 bases and J 2 bases; bases outside gene matches: 6. The CDR3 is made up of 14 amino acids. The germline gives CDR1 SEHNR, CDR2 FQNEAQ (reference sequence). Time point given: pre-treatment sample, taken before nivolumab and TIL therapy. This clone appeared a few times.

Sequencing was performed on blood, taken at baseline. This receptor was taken from a person between 25 and 80 years old with non-small cell lung cancer. The gene calls are TRBV7-9 and TRBJ1-2; 7 positions match TRBD1. Here the CDR3 DNA reads TGTGCCAGCAGTCACGAACAGGGGAACTATGGCTACACCTTC. Translated: CASSHEQGNYGYTF.